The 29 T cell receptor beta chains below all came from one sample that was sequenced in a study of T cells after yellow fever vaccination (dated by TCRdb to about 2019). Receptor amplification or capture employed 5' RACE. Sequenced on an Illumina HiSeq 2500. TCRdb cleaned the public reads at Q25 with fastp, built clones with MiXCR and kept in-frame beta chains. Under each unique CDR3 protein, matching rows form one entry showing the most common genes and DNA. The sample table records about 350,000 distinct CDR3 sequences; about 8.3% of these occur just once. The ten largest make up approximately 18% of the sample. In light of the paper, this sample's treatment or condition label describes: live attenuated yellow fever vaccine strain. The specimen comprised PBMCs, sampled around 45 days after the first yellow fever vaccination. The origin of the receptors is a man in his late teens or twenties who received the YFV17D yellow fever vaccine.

The CDR3 nucleotides are TGCAGCGTTACTCTAGCGGGGGGCGTCGACAATGAGCAGTTCTTC. As protein: CSVTLAGGVDNEQFF. V and J are TRBV29-1 and TRBJ2-1, with 11 bases that match TRBD2. With V trimmed by 5 bases and J by 5 bases, 8 bases remained unmatched. Germline CDR1 and CDR2: SQVTM and ANQGSEA. The CDR3 has 15 residues.

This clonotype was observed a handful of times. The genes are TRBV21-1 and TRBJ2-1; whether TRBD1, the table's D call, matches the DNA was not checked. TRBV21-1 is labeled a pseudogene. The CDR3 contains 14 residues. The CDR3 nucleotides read TGTGCCAGCAGCAAACTCAGGGCTGTCGATGAGCAGTTCTTC. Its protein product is CASSKLRAVDEQFF.

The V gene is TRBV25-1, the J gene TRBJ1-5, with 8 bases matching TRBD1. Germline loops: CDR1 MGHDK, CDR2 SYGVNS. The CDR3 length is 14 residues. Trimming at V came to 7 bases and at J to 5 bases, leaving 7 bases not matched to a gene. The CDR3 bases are TGTGCCAGCACCGGAGGACAGGGCCATCAGCCCCAGCATTTT. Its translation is CASTGGQGHQPQHF.

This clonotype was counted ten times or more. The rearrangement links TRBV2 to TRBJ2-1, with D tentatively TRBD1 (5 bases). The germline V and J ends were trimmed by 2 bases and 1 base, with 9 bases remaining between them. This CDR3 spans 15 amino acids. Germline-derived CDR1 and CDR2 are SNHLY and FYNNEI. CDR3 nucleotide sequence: TGTGCCAGCAGTGAACAGGGCTATTCCTACAATGAGCAGTTCTTC. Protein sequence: CASSEQGYSYNEQFF. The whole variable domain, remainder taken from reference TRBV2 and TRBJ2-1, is EPEVTQTPSHQVTQMGQEVILRCVPISNHLYFYWYRQILGQKVEFLVSFYNNEISEKSEIFDDQFSVERPDGSNFTLKIRSTKLEDSAMYFCASSEQGYSYNEQFFGPGTRLTVL.

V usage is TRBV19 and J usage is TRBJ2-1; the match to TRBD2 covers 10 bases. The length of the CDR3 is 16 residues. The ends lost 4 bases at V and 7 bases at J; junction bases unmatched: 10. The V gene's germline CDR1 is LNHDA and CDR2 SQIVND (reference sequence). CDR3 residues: CASSRLLAGASNEQFF. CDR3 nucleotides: TGTGCCAGTAGTAGACTTCTAGCGGGGGCCTCGAATGAGCAGTTCTTC.

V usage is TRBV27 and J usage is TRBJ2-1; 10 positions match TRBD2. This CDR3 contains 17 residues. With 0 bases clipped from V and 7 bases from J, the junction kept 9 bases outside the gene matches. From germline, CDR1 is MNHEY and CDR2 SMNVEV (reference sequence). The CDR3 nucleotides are TGTGCCAGCAGTTTATCGATGGCTAGCGGGGGCCCTAATGAGCAGTTCTTC. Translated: CASSLSMASGGPNEQFF.

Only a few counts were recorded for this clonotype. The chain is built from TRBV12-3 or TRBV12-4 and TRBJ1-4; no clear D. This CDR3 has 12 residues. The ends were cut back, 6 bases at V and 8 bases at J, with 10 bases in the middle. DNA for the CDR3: TGTGCCAGCAGGGAGGTGTCCGAAAAACTGTTTTTT. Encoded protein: CASREVSEKLFF.

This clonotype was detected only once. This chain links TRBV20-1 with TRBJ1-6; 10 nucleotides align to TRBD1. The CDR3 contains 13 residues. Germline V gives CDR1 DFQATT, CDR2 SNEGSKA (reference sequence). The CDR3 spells CAIDRTGGRPLHF. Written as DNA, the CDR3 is TGCGCGATTGATAGGACAGGGGGTAGACCCCTCCACTTT.

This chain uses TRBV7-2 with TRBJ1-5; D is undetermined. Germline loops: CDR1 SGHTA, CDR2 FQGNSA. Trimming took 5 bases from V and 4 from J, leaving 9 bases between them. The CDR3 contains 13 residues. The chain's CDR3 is CASSLWWNQPQHF. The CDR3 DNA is TGTGCCAGCAGCCTCTGGTGGAATCAGCCCCAGCATTTT.

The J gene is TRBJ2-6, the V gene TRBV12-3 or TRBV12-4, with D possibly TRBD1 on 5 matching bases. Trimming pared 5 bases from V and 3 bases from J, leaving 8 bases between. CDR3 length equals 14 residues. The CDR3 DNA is TGTGCCAGCAGTCCAGGGTTTGGGGCCAACGTCCTGACTTTC. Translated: CASSPGFGANVLTF.

CDR3 bases: TGTGCCAGCTCACCGGAGCCGGTTCAGGGAAACGGCTACACCTTC. Its translation: CASSPEPVQGNGYTF. The V gene is TRBV18, the J gene TRBJ1-2; D possibly corresponds to TRBD1 (5 bases). The CDR3 length is 15 residues. From germline, CDR1 is KGHSH and CDR2 LQKENI. The V and J ends lost 3 bases and 8 bases respectively, with 19 bases between them.

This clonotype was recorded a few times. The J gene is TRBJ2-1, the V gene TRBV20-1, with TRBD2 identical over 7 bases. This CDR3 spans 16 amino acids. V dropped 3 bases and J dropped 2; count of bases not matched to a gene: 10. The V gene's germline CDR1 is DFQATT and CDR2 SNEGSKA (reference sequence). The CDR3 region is CSASVIGGLPYNEQFF. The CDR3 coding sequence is TGCAGTGCTAGTGTAATCGGGGGACTACCCTACAATGAGCAGTTCTTC.

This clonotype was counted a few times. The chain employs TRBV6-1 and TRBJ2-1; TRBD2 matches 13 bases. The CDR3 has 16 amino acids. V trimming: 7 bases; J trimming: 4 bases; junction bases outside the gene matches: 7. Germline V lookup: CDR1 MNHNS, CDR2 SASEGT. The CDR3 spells CASIPTSGGSYNEQFF. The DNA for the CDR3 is TGTGCCAGCATCCCGACTAGCGGGGGGTCGTACAATGAGCAGTTCTTC.

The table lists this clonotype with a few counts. Here the CDR3 DNA reads TGTGCCAGCAGCTATGGACAGGGGGGACCCTACGAGCAGTACGTC. It encodes CASSYGQGGPYEQYV. The chain employs TRBV5-6 and TRBJ2-7; TRBD1 matches 10 bases. The CDR3 loop spans 15 amino acids. Germline lookup yields CDR1 SGHDT and CDR2 YYEEEE. The V gene end was trimmed by 3 bases and the J gene end by 2 bases; junction bases not matched to a gene: 5.

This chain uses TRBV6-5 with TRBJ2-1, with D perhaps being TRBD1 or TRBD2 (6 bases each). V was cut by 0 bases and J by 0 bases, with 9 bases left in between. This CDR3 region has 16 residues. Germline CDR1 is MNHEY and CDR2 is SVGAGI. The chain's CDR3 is CASSYSGGSSYNEQFF. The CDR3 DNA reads TGTGCCAGCAGTTACTCGGGGGGCAGCTCCTACAATGAGCAGTTCTTC.

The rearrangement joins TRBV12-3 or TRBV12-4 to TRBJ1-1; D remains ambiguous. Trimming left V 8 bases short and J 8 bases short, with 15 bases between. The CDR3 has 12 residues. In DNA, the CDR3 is TGTGCCAGCGGGTGGGCAAACCTCGAAGCTTTCTTT. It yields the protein CASGWANLEAFF.

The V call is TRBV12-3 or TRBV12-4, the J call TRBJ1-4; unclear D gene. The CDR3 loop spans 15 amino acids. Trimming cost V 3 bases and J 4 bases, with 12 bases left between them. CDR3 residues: CASSFWGGHNEKLFF. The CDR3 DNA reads TGTGCCAGCAGTTTTTGGGGAGGCCATAATGAAAAACTGTTTTTT.

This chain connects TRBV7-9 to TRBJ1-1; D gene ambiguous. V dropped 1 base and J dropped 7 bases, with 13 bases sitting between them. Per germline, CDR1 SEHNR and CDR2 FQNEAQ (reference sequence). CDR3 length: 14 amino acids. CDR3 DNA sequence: TGTGCCAGCAGCTTAGACGCGACGGGGAATGAAGCTTTCTTT. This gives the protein CASSLDATGNEAFF. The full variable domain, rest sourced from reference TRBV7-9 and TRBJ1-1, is DTGVSQNPRHKITKRGQNVTFRCDPISEHNRLYWYRQTLGQGPEFLTYFQNEAQLEKSRLLSDRFSAERPKGSFSTLEIQRTEQGDSAMYLCASSLDATGNEAFFGQGTRLTVV.

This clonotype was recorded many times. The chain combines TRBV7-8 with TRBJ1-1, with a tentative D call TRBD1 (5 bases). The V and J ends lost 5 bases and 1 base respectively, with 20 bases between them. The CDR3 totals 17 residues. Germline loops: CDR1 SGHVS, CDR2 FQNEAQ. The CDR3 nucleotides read TGTGCCAGCAGCCTAGGTCGAAGGACAAGAGAGAACACTGAAGCTTTCTTT. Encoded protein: CASSLGRRTRENTEAFF.

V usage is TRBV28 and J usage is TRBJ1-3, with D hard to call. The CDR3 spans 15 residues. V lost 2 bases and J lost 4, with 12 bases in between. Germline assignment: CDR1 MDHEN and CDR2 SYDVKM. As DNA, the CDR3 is TGTGCCAGCAGTTTAAGTGGATTGAGGGGAAACACCATATATTTT. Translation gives CASSLSGLRGNTIYF. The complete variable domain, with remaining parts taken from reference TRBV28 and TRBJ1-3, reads DVKVTQSSRYLVKRTGEKVFLECVQDMDHENMFWYRQDPGLGLRLIYFSYDVKMKEKGDIPEGYSVSREKKERFSLILESASTNQTSMYLCASSLSGLRGNTIYFGEGSWLTVV.

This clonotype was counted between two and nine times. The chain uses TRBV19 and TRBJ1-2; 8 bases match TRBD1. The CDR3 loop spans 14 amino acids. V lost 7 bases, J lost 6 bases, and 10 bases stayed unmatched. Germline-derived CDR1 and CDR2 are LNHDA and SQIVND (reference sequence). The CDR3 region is CASTPSGGVNGYTF. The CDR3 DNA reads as TGTGCCAGTACACCCTCAGGGGGCGTTAATGGCTACACCTTC.

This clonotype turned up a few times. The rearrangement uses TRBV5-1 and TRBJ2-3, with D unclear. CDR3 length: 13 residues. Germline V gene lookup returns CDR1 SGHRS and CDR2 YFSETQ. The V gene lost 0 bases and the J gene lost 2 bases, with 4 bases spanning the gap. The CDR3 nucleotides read TGCGCCAGCAGCTTGGACGTCACAGATACGCAGTATTTT. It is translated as CASSLDVTDTQYF.

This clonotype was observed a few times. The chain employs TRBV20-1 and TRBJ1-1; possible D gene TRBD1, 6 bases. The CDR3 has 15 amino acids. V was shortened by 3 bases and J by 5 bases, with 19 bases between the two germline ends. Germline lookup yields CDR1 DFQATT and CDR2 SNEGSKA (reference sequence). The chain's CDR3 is CSASHTDSLGTEAFF. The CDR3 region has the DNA TGCAGTGCTAGCCATACGGACAGCTTGGGGACTGAAGCTTTCTTT.

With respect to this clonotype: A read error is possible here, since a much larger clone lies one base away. CDR3 DNA sequence: TGCACCAGCAGCCAAGGGCTGGGGGGAAGTCGTGAAAAACTGTTTTTT. Translated, it gives CTSSQGLGGSREKLFF. The chain employs TRBV4-3 and TRBJ1-4; TRBD1 is a possible D gene (5 bases). The CDR3 has 16 residues. The germline gives CDR1 LGHNA, CDR2 YSLEER.

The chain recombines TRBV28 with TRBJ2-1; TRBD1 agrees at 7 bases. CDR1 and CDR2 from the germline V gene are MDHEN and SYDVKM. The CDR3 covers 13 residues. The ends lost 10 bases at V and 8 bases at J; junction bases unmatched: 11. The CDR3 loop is CATQTGTSYEQFF. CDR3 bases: TGTGCCACCCAGACAGGGACCAGCTATGAGCAGTTCTTC.

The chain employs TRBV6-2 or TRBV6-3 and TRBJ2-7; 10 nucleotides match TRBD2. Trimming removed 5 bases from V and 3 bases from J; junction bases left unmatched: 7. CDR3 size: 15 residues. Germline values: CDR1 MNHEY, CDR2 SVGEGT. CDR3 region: CASSRTSGARYEQYF. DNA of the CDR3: TGTGCCAGCAGTCGAACTAGCGGGGCCCGCTACGAGCAGTACTTC.

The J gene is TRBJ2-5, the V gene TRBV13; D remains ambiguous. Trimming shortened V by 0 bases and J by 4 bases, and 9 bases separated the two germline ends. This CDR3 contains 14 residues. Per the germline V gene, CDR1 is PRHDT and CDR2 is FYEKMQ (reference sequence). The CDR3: CASSLGGNGETQYF. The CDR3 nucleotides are TGTGCCAGCAGCTTAGGAGGGAATGGAGAGACCCAGTACTTC.

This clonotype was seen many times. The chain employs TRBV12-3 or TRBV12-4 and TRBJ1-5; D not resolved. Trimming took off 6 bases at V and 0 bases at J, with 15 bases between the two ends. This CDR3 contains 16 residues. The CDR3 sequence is CASRTSTGVSNQPQHF. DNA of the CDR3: TGTGCCAGCAGAACTTCGACTGGGGTTAGCAATCAGCCCCAGCATTTT.

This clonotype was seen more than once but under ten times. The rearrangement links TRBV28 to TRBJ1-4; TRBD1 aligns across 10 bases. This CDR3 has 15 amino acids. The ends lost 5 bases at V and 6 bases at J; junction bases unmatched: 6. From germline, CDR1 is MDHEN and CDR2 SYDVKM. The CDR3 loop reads CASSVSGQGHEKLFF. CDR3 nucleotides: TGTGCCAGCAGTGTATCGGGACAGGGGCATGAAAAACTGTTTTTT.